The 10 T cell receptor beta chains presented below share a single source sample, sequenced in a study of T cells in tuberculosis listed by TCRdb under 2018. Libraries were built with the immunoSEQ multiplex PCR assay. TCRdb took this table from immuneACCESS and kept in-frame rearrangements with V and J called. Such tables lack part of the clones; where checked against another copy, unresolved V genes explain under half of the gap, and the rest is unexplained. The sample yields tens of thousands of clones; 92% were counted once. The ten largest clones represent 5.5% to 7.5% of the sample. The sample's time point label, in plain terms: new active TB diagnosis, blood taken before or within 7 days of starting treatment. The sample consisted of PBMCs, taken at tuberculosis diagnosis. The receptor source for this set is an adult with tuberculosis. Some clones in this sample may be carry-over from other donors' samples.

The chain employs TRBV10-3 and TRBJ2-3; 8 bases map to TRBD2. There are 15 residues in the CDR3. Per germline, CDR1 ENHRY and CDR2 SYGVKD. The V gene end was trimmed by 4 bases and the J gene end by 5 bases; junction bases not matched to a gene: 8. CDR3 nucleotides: TGTGCCATCAGTGCCGGTGGCGGGGGGATAGATACGCAGTATTTT. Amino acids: CAISAGGGGIDTQYF.

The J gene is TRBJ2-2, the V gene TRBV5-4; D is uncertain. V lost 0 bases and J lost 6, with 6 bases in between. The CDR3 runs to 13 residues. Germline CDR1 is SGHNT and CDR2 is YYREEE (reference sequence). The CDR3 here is CASSLALSGELFF. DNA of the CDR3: TGTGCCAGCAGCTTGGCTCTCTCCGGGGAGCTGTTTTTT. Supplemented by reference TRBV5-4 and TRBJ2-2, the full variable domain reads ETGVTQSPTHLIKTRGQQVTLRCSSQSGHNTVSWYQQALGQGPQFIFQYYREEENGRGNFPPRFSGLQFPNYSSELNVNALELDDSALYLCASSLALSGELFFGEGSRLTVL.

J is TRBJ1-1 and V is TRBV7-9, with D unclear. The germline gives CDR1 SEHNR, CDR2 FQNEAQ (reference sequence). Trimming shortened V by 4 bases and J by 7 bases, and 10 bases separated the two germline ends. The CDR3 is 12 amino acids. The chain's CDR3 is CASSWEFGEAFF. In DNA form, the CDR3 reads TGTGCCAGCAGCTGGGAGTTTGGTGAAGCTTTCTTT.

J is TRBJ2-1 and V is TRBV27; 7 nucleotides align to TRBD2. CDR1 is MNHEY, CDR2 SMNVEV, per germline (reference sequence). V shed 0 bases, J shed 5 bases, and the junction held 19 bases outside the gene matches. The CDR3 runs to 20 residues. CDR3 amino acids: CASSLSPPILLGGKNNEQFF. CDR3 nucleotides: TGTGCCAGCAGTTTATCCCCCCCTATATTGCTGGGGGGGAAAAACAATGAGCAGTTCTTC.

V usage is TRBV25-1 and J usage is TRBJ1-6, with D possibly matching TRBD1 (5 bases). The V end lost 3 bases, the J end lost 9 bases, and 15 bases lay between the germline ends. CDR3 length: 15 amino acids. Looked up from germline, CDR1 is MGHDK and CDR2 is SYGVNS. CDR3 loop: CASSDPRVLSSPLHF. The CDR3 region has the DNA TGTGCCAGCAGTGACCCCAGGGTGCTCAGTTCACCCCTCCACTTT.

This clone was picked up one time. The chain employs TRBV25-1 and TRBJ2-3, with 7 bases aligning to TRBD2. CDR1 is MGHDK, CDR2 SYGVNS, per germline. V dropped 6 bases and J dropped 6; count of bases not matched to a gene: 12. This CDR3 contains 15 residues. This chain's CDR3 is CASSVTSSGLDTQYF. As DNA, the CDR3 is TGTGCCAGCAGCGTGACTAGCAGTGGACTCGATACGCAGTATTTT.

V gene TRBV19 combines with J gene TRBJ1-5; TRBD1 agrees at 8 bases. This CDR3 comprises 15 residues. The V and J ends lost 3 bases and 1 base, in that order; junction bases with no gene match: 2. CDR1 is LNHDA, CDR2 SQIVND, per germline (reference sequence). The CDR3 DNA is TGTGCCAGTAGTATCAGGGGGCGAAGCAATCAGCCCCAGCATTTT. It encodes CASSIRGRSNQPQHF.

The DNA of the CDR3 is TGTGCCAGCAGTCCGGTCGCGGGCTATGAAGAATACGAGCAGTACTTC. Its translation: CASSPVAGYEEYEQYF. The chain links TRBV27 to TRBJ2-7, with a possible D match to TRBD2 (5 bases). Germline V gives CDR1 MNHEY, CDR2 SMNVEV (reference sequence). V dropped 5 bases and J dropped 4 bases, with 21 bases sitting between them. The CDR3 has 16 residues.

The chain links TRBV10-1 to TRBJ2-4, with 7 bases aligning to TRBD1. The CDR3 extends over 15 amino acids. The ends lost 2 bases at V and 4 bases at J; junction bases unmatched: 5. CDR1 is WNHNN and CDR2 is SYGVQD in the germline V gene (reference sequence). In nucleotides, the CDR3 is TGCGCCAGCAGTGAGAGGGGGCCCGCGAAAAACATTCAGTACTTC. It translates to CASSERGPAKNIQYF.

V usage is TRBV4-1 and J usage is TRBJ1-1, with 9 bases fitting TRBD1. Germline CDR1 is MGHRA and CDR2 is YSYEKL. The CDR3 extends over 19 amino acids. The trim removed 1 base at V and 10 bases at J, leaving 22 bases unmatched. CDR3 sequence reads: CASSQVTPGQGGGPGSAFF. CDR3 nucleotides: TGCGCCAGCAGCCAAGTAACTCCGGGACAGGGCGGGGGACCTGGTTCAGCTTTCTTT.